A single sample is the source of the 7 T cell receptor beta chains below, sequenced in a study of blood T cell repertoires in COVID-19. The protocol was immunoSEQ multiplex PCR, while the TCRdb copy is restricted to in-frame clones and leaves out a portion. The sample gives 130,000 or so clones, more than 75% of which show up once; more than 1.5% is in the top ten. Material: peripheral blood. The receptors originated from a human donor in a cohort sampled during active COVID-19.

V gene TRBV28 combines with J gene TRBJ2-7; a possible D gene is TRBD1 (6 bases). V dropped 6 bases and J dropped 2 bases, with 14 bases sitting between them. CDR1 and CDR2 from the germline V gene are MDHEN and SYDVKM. The CDR3 loop spans 14 amino acids. CDR3 amino acids: CASSPGTPTYEQYF. CDR3 in DNA: TGTGCCAGCAGCCCCGGGACACCAACCTACGAGCAGTACTTC.

This clone has only a few counts. This chain uses TRBV7-9 with TRBJ2-7; TRBD1 is a possible D gene (5 bases). Germline loops: CDR1 SEHNR, CDR2 FQNEAQ (reference sequence). The V end lost 1 base, the J end lost 3 bases, and 10 bases lay between the germline ends. The CDR3 has 14 amino acids. For the CDR3, the DNA is TGTGCCAGCAGCTTAGGTGGCACAGGCTACGAGCAGTACTTC. Its translation: CASSLGGTGYEQYF.

For this clone: This sample also contains other DNA sequences that code for the same CDR3. This rearrangement joins TRBV5-4 to TRBJ2-3; 14 bases match TRBD2. This CDR3 is 16 amino acids long. The germline gives CDR1 SGHNT, CDR2 YYREEE (reference sequence). The junction had 3 bases not matched to a gene; V was cut back by 3 bases and J by 3 bases. As DNA, the CDR3 is TGTGCCAGCAGCTCGGGACTAGCGGGAGTGACAGATACGCAGTATTTT. It specifies CASSSGLAGVTDTQYF.

The CDR3 coding sequence is TGTGCCAGTAGTCTATATTCTTTATACAATGAGCAGTTCTTC. This translates into CASSLYSLYNEQFF. The chain has TRBV19 and TRBJ2-1; D not resolved. V was trimmed by 5 bases and J by 4 bases, leaving 12 bases between them. CDR1 LNHDA and CDR2 SQIVND come from the germline V gene (reference sequence). The CDR3 is made up of 14 amino acids. Full variable domain (missing parts from reference TRBV19 and TRBJ2-1): DGGITQSPKYLFRKEGQNVTLSCEQNLNHDAMYWYRQDPGQGLRLIYYSQIVNDFQKGDIAEGYSVSREKKESFPLTVTSAQKNPTAFYLCASSLYSLYNEQFFGPGTRLTVL.

The rearrangement uses TRBV6-7 and TRBJ2-7; 7 bases are a match to TRBD2. TRBV6-7 is flagged as an ORF with uncertain function. V shed 2 bases and J 4 bases; nucleotides not matched to a gene: 17. The CDR3 runs 18 residues. CDR3 DNA sequence: TGTGCCAGCAGTTACACCCCCCTTCCTGGGCGGGAGAGGTACGAGCAGTACTTC. As protein: CASSYTPLPGRERYEQYF.

This chain connects TRBV15 to TRBJ1-3; 8 positions match TRBD1. The CDR3 contains 14 residues. Unmatched junction bases numbered 0, after V lost 3 bases and J lost 2 bases. The germline CDR1 and CDR2 sequences are LNHNV and YYDKDF (reference sequence). The CDR3 is CATSRDRAGNTIYF. The CDR3 DNA reads as TGTGCCACCAGCAGGGACAGGGCTGGAAACACCATATATTTT.

This rearrangement joins TRBV5-4 to TRBJ2-7, with D tentatively TRBD2 (5 bases). The CDR3 runs to 16 residues. The V end was cut by 1 base, the J end by 5 bases, with 19 bases between. Germline-derived CDR1 and CDR2 are SGHNT and YYREEE (reference sequence). The CDR3 is CASSLSGWRQTDEQYF. For the CDR3, the DNA is TGTGCCAGCAGCTTGTCGGGATGGAGGCAGACGGACGAGCAGTACTTC.